The 32 T cell receptor beta chains given below trace back to one sample, sequenced in a study of cytomegalovirus exposure and HLA in healthy donors. Primers for the PCR totalled 60 Vbeta and 13 Jbeta. The table came from immunoSEQ multiplex PCR; TCRdb's copy has only in-frame clones and leaves some out. The sample includes about 200,000 clones, roughly 68% of them seen just once. Material: PBMCs. The receptors come from a woman in her thirties in good health and CMV-seronegative.

The rearrangement links TRBV2 to TRBJ2-5; tentatively, D is TRBD2 (5 bases). Germline V gene lookup returns CDR1 SNHLY and CDR2 FYNNEI. Trimming stripped 11 bases from V and 6 bases from J, with 22 bases between. The CDR3 contains 14 residues. The CDR3 sequence: CAQPSSYYPKTQYF. The CDR3 nucleotides read TGTGCCCAACCGTCTAGCTACTATCCCAAGACCCAGTACTTC.

This clone has a handful of counts. The chain employs TRBV5-1 and TRBJ1-4; 11 bases are a match to TRBD1. V was clipped by 4 bases and J by 7 bases; unmatched bases: 6. Germline V CDR1 and CDR2: SGHRS, YFSETQ. The CDR3 has 15 amino acids. CDR3 loop: CASSIGTGGSEKLFF. Here the CDR3 DNA reads TGCGCCAGCAGCATAGGGACAGGGGGAAGTGAAAAACTGTTTTTT.

In its sample, this clone was seen once. V gene TRBV7-2 combines with J gene TRBJ1-1; 8 bases fit TRBD1. Per the germline V gene, CDR1 is SGHTA and CDR2 is FQGNSA. The V and J ends lost 1 base and 10 bases, in that order; junction bases with no gene match: 5. The CDR3 is 13 residues long. The CDR3 loop reads CASSLERTGRAFF. The CDR3 DNA follows: TGTGCCAGCAGCTTAGAGAGGACAGGGCGAGCTTTCTTT.

The V and J genes are TRBV25-1 and TRBJ2-2, with a weak D call TRBD2 (6 bases). The germline V and J ends were trimmed by 1 base and 6 bases, with 18 bases remaining between them. The germline V gene encodes CDR1 MGHDK and CDR2 SYGVNS. This CDR3 contains 17 residues. The CDR3 DNA follows: TGTGCCAGCAGTGAATCTCCCTACGGGAGCGTCCCCGGGGAGCTGTTTTTT. As protein: CASSESPYGSVPGELFF. The variable domain in full, completed from reference TRBV25-1 and TRBJ2-2, reads EADIYQTPRYLVIGTGKKITLECSQTMGHDKMYWYQQDPGMELHLIHYSYGVNSTEKGDLSSESTVSRIRTEHFPLTLESARPSHTSQYLCASSESPYGSVPGELFFGEGSRLTVL.

The CDR3 nucleotides are TGTGCCAGTAGTATAAAGGGGGCCACAACTAATGAAAAACTGTTTTTT. Protein sequence: CASSIKGATTNEKLFF. The chain joins TRBV19 to TRBJ1-4; 7 bases fit TRBD1. CDR1 is LNHDA and CDR2 is SQIVND in the germline V gene (reference sequence). The CDR3 totals 16 residues. Losses at the gene ends were 2 bases for V and 0 bases for J; bases not matched to a gene: 3.

The chain is built from TRBV6-1 and TRBJ2-3; no clear D. This CDR3 region has 14 residues. CDR1 and CDR2 (germline): MNHNS, SASEGT. V was shortened by 3 bases and J by 0 bases, with 7 bases between the two germline ends. CDR3 region: CASSESRSTDTQYF. In DNA form, the CDR3 reads TGTGCCAGCAGTGAGAGCAGGAGCACAGATACGCAGTATTTT.

The rearrangement uses TRBV11-2 and TRBJ1-1; the D is unclear. This CDR3 region has 12 residues. Germline V gene lookup returns CDR1 SGHAT and CDR2 FQNNGV. Trimming cost V 3 bases and J 7 bases, with 9 bases left between them. Written as DNA, the CDR3 is TGTGCCAGCAGCTTCCCGCGGGGTGAAGCTTTCTTT. Protein: CASSFPRGEAFF.

The sample holds a few counts of this clone. The CDR3 nucleotides are TGTGCCAGCGCGCTAGCGGGGGGCGTCAATGAGCAGTTCTTC. The encoded protein is CASALAGGVNEQFF. The chain combines TRBV11-3 with TRBJ2-1, with 11 bases fitting TRBD2. Per germline, CDR1 SGHNT and CDR2 YENEEA. This CDR3 is built from 14 residues. J was trimmed by 6 bases and V by 8 bases; bases with no gene match: 6.

The chain carries TRBV2 and TRBJ2-1; weak D call: TRBD1 (6 bases). The CDR3 extends over 15 amino acids. Germline CDR1 and CDR2: SNHLY and FYNNEI. V dropped 1 base and J dropped 0 bases, with 7 bases sitting between them. The CDR3 coding sequence is TGTGCCAGCAGTGAAGGCAGGGGCTCCTACAATGAGCAGTTCTTC. Protein product: CASSEGRGSYNEQFF.

In the case of this clone: A junction boundary mismatches the germline segment, possibly from a read error. The same CDR3 can be traced to other DNA sequences in this sample. The chain couples TRBV18 to TRBJ2-3; D uncertain. Germline V CDR1 and CDR2: KGHSH, LQKENI. The CDR3 runs 13 residues. CDR3 in amino acids: CASSPLGTDTQYF. In nucleotides, the CDR3 is TGTGCCAGCTCACCACTCGGCACAGACACGCAGTATTTT.

This chain uses TRBV30 with TRBJ1-6, with D possibly TRBD1 on 5 matching bases. The CDR3 runs 12 residues. Trimming removed 5 bases from V and 10 bases from J, with 12 bases in between. Per germline, CDR1 GTSNPN and CDR2 SVGIG (reference sequence). In DNA form, the CDR3 reads TGTGCCTGGGCGACAGAGGTGTCACCCCTCCACTTT. This gives the protein CAWATEVSPLHF.

V gene TRBV27 combines with J gene TRBJ2-5; 10 bases are shared with TRBD2. CDR1 and CDR2 (germline): MNHEY, SMNVEV (reference sequence). With V trimmed by 5 bases and J by 2 bases, 14 bases remained unmatched. CDR3 length: 18 amino acids. CDR3 DNA sequence: TGTGCCAGCAGTATTAAGCGGGGGGGCACCCGTCGGCAAGAGACCCAGTACTTC. Amino acids: CASSIKRGGTRRQETQYF.

A few counts support this clone. CDR3 residues: CASSPQGQGGYGYTF. Here the CDR3 DNA reads TGTGCCAGTAGCCCCCAGGGACAGGGGGGCTATGGCTACACCTTC. V is TRBV19 and J is TRBJ1-2, with TRBD1 matching 11 bases. Germline-derived CDR1 and CDR2 are LNHDA and SQIVND (reference sequence). V shed 6 bases and J 4 bases; nucleotides not matched to a gene: 7. The CDR3 covers 15 residues.

J is TRBJ2-3 and V is TRBV6-5; tentatively, D is TRBD2 (6 bases). Per the germline V gene, CDR1 is MNHEY and CDR2 is SVGAGI. The CDR3 length is 13 residues. Trimming shortened V by 9 bases and J by 1 base, and 11 bases separated the two germline ends. The CDR3 sequence: CASRGMGTDTQYF. The DNA for the CDR3 is TGTGCCAGTCGGGGGATGGGCACAGATACGCAGTATTTT.

This sequence joins TRBV5-6 and TRBJ1-1; D possibly corresponds to TRBD1 (5 bases). The germline gives CDR1 SGHDT, CDR2 YYEEEE. The CDR3 runs 14 residues. Trimming shortened V by 4 bases and J by 6 bases, and 16 bases separated the two germline ends. The CDR3 nucleotides read TGTGCCAGCAGCCCCGACCCGGGCAGGGCTGAAGCTTTCTTT. Amino acids: CASSPDPGRAEAFF.

This clone was found once. The chain is built from TRBV15 and TRBJ2-5; 7 bases line up with TRBD2. The germline gives CDR1 LNHNV, CDR2 YYDKDF (reference sequence). With 3 bases clipped from V and 2 bases from J, the junction kept 12 bases outside the gene matches. The CDR3 has 17 residues. The CDR3 DNA is TGTGCCACCAGCAGTCCTATTGAGCGGGGTTGTCAAGAGACCCAGTACTTC. Amino acids: CATSSPIERGCQETQYF. The full variable domain, in which reference TRBV15 and TRBJ2-5 provide the parts outside the CDR3, is DAMVIQNPRYQVTQFGKPVTLSCSQTLNHNVMYWYQQKSSQAPKLLFHYYDKDFNNEADTPDNFQSRRPNTSFCFLDIRSPGLGDTAMYLCATSSPIERGCQETQYFGPGTRLLVL.

The chain uses TRBV9 and TRBJ1-2; D is unclear. The germline CDR1 and CDR2 sequences are SGDLS and YYNGEE. Trimming shortened V by 4 bases and J by 4 bases, and 26 bases separated the two germline ends. CDR3 length: 18 amino acids. The CDR3: CASSPSGVFGFNGYGYTF. The CDR3, as DNA: TGTGCCAGCAGCCCGAGCGGGGTATTCGGGTTTAACGGCTATGGCTACACCTTC.

This clone was counted between two and nine times. The chain has TRBV5-5 and TRBJ2-7, with D possibly TRBD2 on 5 matching bases. The CDR3 spans 13 residues. The germline gives CDR1 SGHKS, CDR2 YYEKEE (reference sequence). V lost 6 bases, J lost 3 bases, and 13 bases lay in between. Here the CDR3 reads CASISGENYEQYF. The CDR3 bases are TGTGCCAGCATATCCGGGGAGAACTACGAGCAGTACTTC.

The gene calls are TRBV7-7 and TRBJ2-2; 14 nucleotides agree with TRBD2. Trimming at V came to 2 bases and at J to 7 bases, leaving 9 bases not matched to a gene. The length of the CDR3 is 18 residues. Germline V lookup: CDR1 SSHAT, CDR2 FNYEAQ (reference sequence). CDR3 DNA sequence: TGTGCCAGCAGCTTACGGACTAGCGGGGGGCCACCGAACGGGGAGCTGTTTTTT. Amino acid sequence: CASSLRTSGGPPNGELFF.

V usage is TRBV12-2 and J usage is TRBJ2-2; whether TRBD2, the table's D call, matches the DNA was not checked. TRBV12-2 has pseudogene status. The length of the CDR3 is 19 residues. Here the CDR3 reads CASRFGLAGVPLNTGELFF. The CDR3 DNA follows: TGTGCAAGTCGCTTCGGACTAGCGGGAGTTCCCCTGAACACCGGGGAGCTGTTTTTT.

The chain is built from TRBV10-3 and TRBJ1-1; D is possibly TRBD1 (5 bases). V shed 0 bases and J shed 0 bases, with 8 bases lying between them. The germline gives CDR1 ENHRY, CDR2 SYGVKD. This CDR3 region has 15 residues. The CDR3 protein is CAISESGQVNTEAFF. CDR3 sequence (DNA): TGTGCCATCAGTGAGTCGGGGCAGGTGAACACTGAAGCTTTCTTT.

The rearrangement links TRBV7-3 to TRBJ2-1, with 11 bases matching TRBD2. The CDR3 length is 15 residues. Trimming cost V 5 bases and J 2 bases; bases outside gene matches: 2. Germline-derived CDR1 and CDR2 are SGHTA and FQGTGA. CDR3 in amino acids: CASSVSGGAYNEQFF. Written as DNA, the CDR3 is TGTGCCAGCAGCGTTAGCGGGGGGGCCTACAATGAGCAGTTCTTC.

The V and J genes are TRBV30 and TRBJ1-2; a weak D match, TRBD1 (5 bases). The CDR3 extends over 12 amino acids. Germline-derived CDR1 and CDR2 are GTSNPN and SVGIG (reference sequence). Between the trimmed V and J ends, which lost 4 bases and 7 bases, there was a span of 13 bases. In DNA form, the CDR3 reads TGTGCCTGGAACGCGGGGACGGCTGGCTACACCTTC. As protein: CAWNAGTAGYTF.

The rearrangement uses TRBV5-6 and TRBJ2-1; D not resolved. V was trimmed by 0 bases and J by 12 bases, leaving 10 bases between them. CDR1 SGHDT and CDR2 YYEEEE come from the germline V gene. This CDR3 is built from 12 residues. CDR3 bases: TGTGCCAGCAGCTTGGCAGCGACCGTGCAGTTCTTC. Its translation: CASSLAATVQFF. The variable domain in full, with the rest retrieved from reference TRBV5-6 and TRBJ2-1, is DAGVTQSPTHLIKTRGQQVTLRCSPKSGHDTVSWYQQALGQGPQFIFQYYEEEERQRGNFPDRFSGHQFPNYSSELNVNALLLGDSALYLCASSLAATVQFFGPGTRLTVL.

About this clone itself: One junction end does not reproduce the germline sequence, and a read error may be involved. The rearrangement links TRBV7-7 to TRBJ2-5; 10 bases agree with TRBD1. Germline CDR1 reads SSHAT; CDR2 reads FNYEAQ (reference sequence). The CDR3 loop spans 15 amino acids. CDR3 loop: CASSLVRGQGETQYF. Written as DNA, the CDR3 is TGTGCTAGCAGCTTAGTCCGGGGACAGGGGGAGACCCAGTACTTC. The variable domain in full, with the rest retrieved from reference TRBV7-7 and TRBJ2-5, is GAGVSQSPRYKVTKRGQDVTLRCDPISSHATLYWYQQALGQGPEFLTYFNYEAQPDKSGLPSDRFSAERPEGSISTLTIQRTEQRDSAMYRCASSLVRGQGETQYFGPGTRLLVL.

CDR3 bases: TGTGCCAGCAGTTTAATGGCAGGACTCTTGCTTTACGAGCAGTACTTC. Translation gives CASSLMAGLLLYEQYF. The J gene is TRBJ2-7, the V gene TRBV28, with D possibly matching TRBD2 (5 bases). In germline, CDR1 is MDHEN, CDR2 SYDVKM. The CDR3 consists of 16 residues. The V end was cut by 2 bases, the J end by 4 bases, with 18 bases between.

The V and J genes are TRBV28 and TRBJ2-5, with TRBD1 matching 9 bases. Trimming cost V 6 bases and J 5 bases; bases outside gene matches: 7. This CDR3 region has 14 residues. Germline V gene data show CDR1 as MDHEN and CDR2 as SYDVKM. CDR3 sequence reads: CASRVDRGVETQYF. As DNA, the CDR3 is TGTGCCAGCAGGGTGGACAGGGGTGTCGAGACCCAGTACTTC.

V gene TRBV13 combines with J gene TRBJ2-1; 12 bases fit TRBD2. This CDR3 is built from 21 residues. Germline lookup yields CDR1 PRHDT and CDR2 FYEKMQ (reference sequence). The V gene end was trimmed by 1 base and the J gene end by 1 base; junction bases not matched to a gene: 14. The CDR3 protein is CASSLAPSLAGGFLSYNEQFF. The CDR3 coding sequence is TGTGCCAGCAGCTTAGCCCCTTCTCTAGCGGGGGGGTTCTTATCCTACAATGAGCAGTTCTTC.

The J gene is TRBJ2-7, the V gene TRBV11-2; D is possibly TRBD2 (6 bases). This CDR3 contains 13 residues. Germline V CDR1 and CDR2: SGHAT, FQNNGV. Trimming left V 5 bases short and J 4 bases short, with 12 bases between. The DNA for the CDR3 is TGTGCCAGCAGCCTAGCGACAGATTACGAGCAGTACTTC. Amino acid sequence: CASSLATDYEQYF.

V gene TRBV7-9 combines with J gene TRBJ2-7, with 7 bases that match TRBD1. Germline V gives CDR1 SEHNR, CDR2 FQNEAQ (reference sequence). The length of the CDR3 is 15 residues. The junction had 7 bases not matched to a gene; V was cut back by 5 bases and J by 0 bases. The CDR3 protein is CASSLAGTDSYEQYF. In DNA form, the CDR3 reads TGTGCCAGCAGCCTTGCCGGGACAGACTCCTACGAGCAGTACTTC.

The rearrangement uses TRBV7-9 and TRBJ2-1; TRBD2 matches 10 bases. Losses at the gene ends were 4 bases for V and 0 bases for J; bases not matched to a gene: 9. The CDR3 has 18 residues. The germline CDR1 and CDR2 sequences are SEHNR and FQNEAQ (reference sequence). CDR3 nucleotide sequence: TGTGCCAGCAGCTCCAGGACTAGCGGCTCCTTCTCCTACAATGAGCAGTTCTTC. Protein sequence: CASSSRTSGSFSYNEQFF.

The table lists this clone with a few counts. The chain combines TRBV7-8 with TRBJ1-3, with a weak D call TRBD1 (6 bases). CDR3 length: 15 amino acids. The V end lost 1 base, the J end lost 0 bases, and 7 bases lay between the germline ends. Germline lookup yields CDR1 SGHVS and CDR2 FQNEAQ. The CDR3 protein is CASSLVTGSGNTIYF. CDR3 nucleotide sequence: TGTGCCAGCAGCTTAGTGACAGGCTCTGGAAACACCATATATTTT.